This entry describes one T cell receptor (beta chain). Assay used: immunoSEQ multiplex PCR; TCRdb lists only in-frame clones, some missing. The sample has 150,000 to 200,000 clones, nearly 96% seen once; the top ten hold approximately 0.93%. The CDR3 spans 13 residues. V was clipped by 4 bases and J by 1 base, with 7 bases between them. Germline values: CDR1 KGHSH, CDR2 LQKENI. This sample was included in a study of control samples from healthy donors and cancer patients. V gene TRBV18 combines with J gene TRBJ1-1; D might be TRBD1 (6 bases). This receptor was obtained from a young woman in good health. The sequenced sample consisted of blood. The chain's CDR3 is CASSRQENTEAFF. In nucleotides, the CDR3 is TGTGCCAGCTCACGACAGGAGAACACTGAAGCTTTCTTT. The full variable domain, rest sourced from reference TRBV18 and TRBJ1-1, is NAGVMQNPRHLVRRRGQEARLRCSPMKGHSHVYWYRQLPEEGLKFMVYLQKENIIDESGMPKERFSAEFPKEGPSILRIQQVVRGDSAAYFCASSRQENTEAFFGQGTRLTVV.